Presented here are 22 T cell receptor beta chains from one specimen sequenced in a study of control samples from healthy donors and cancer patients (dated by TCRdb to about 2020). Library prep was done by the immunoSEQ multiplex PCR assay. In TCRdb, the immuneACCESS table is reduced to in-frame sequences with V and J assigned. These tables do not hold every clone; where another copy was compared, an unresolved V gene accounts for under half, and the others remain unexplained. For this sample there are tens of thousands of clones; roughly 91% appear just once. Of the sample, 7.5% to 8% is held by the ten largest clones. The specimen sequenced was blood. The receptors originated from a woman between 55 and 75 years old in good health.

The V gene is TRBV11-2, the J gene TRBJ1-2; D remains ambiguous. Trimming left V 2 bases short and J 7 bases short, with 5 bases between. Germline values: CDR1 SGHAT, CDR2 FQNNGV. The CDR3 extends over 11 amino acids. CDR3: CASSLTVGYTF. The CDR3 DNA reads TGTGCCAGCAGCTTAACGGTTGGCTACACCTTC.

The chain uses TRBV27 and TRBJ1-5; D not certain. Deletions cut 3 bases from V and 1 base from J, with 16 bases between. This CDR3 region has 17 residues. CDR1 is MNHEY, CDR2 SMNVEV, per germline (reference sequence). The CDR3 protein is CASSFLITFESNQPQHF. The CDR3 coding sequence is TGTGCCAGCAGTTTTTTGATTACCTTCGAAAGCAATCAGCCCCAGCATTTT.

This chain joins TRBV6-4 and TRBJ2-2, with D perhaps TRBD2 (6 bases). Germline V gene lookup returns CDR1 MRHNA and CDR2 SNTAGT. Trimming cost V 2 bases and J 0 bases, with 10 bases left between them. The CDR3 is 16 amino acids. The CDR3 DNA sequence: TGTGCCAGCAGTGACAGTGGGGGGACGAACACCGGGGAGCTGTTTTTT. Translated: CASSDSGGTNTGELFF.

CDR3 amino acids: CASSSLAGRDTQYF. CDR3 nucleotide sequence: TGTGCCAGTAGTAGTCTAGCGGGCCGGGATACGCAGTATTTT. The V call is TRBV19, the J call TRBJ2-3; TRBD2 agrees at 8 bases. This CDR3 has 14 residues. Germline V gene sequence: CDR1 LNHDA, CDR2 SQIVND (reference sequence). V trimming: 4 bases; J trimming: 6 bases; junction bases outside the gene matches: 6.

The genes are TRBV7-9 and TRBJ1-1; D might be TRBD1 (5 bases). Trimming stripped 7 bases from V and 1 base from J, with 16 bases between. CDR3 length: 15 residues. CDR1 SEHNR and CDR2 FQNEAQ come from the germline V gene (reference sequence). CDR3 amino acids: CASTLVGVGNTEAFF. Written as DNA, the CDR3 is TGTGCCAGCACGCTTGTAGGGGTCGGGAACACTGAAGCTTTCTTT. The complete variable domain, with remaining parts taken from reference TRBV7-9 and TRBJ1-1, reads DTGVSQNPRHKITKRGQNVTFRCDPISEHNRLYWYRQTLGQGPEFLTYFQNEAQLEKSRLLSDRFSAERPKGSFSTLEIQRTEQGDSAMYLCASTLVGVGNTEAFFGQGTRLTVV.

The genes are TRBV12-3 or TRBV12-4 and TRBJ2-7; D ambiguous. V lost 7 bases and J 2 bases, leaving 9 bases between the germline ends. The CDR3 loop spans 12 amino acids. CDR3 coding DNA: TGTGCCAGCACCTTAGGCCCCTACGAGCAGTACTTC. This codes for CASTLGPYEQYF.

CDR3 region: CASSFGGRWLVGNTIYF. The DNA of the CDR3 is TGTGCCAGCAGCTTCGGCGGGCGTTGGCTTGTTGGTAACACCATATATTTT. The rearrangement uses TRBV7-9 and TRBJ1-3; D is unclear. Trimming stripped 3 bases from V and 7 bases from J, with 22 bases between. The V gene's germline CDR1 is SEHNR and CDR2 FQNEAQ (reference sequence). This CDR3 contains 17 residues.

V is TRBV18 and J is TRBJ1-1; 9 positions match TRBD1. Germline V lookup: CDR1 KGHSH, CDR2 LQKENI. The length of the CDR3 is 15 residues. V was pared by 5 bases and J by 5 bases, with 9 bases of the junction left unmatched. The CDR3 coding sequence is TGTGCCAGCTCAAGTTACAGGGGGCAGGGAACTGAAGCTTTCTTT. Protein product: CASSSYRGQGTEAFF. Full variable domain (rest looked up from reference TRBV18 and TRBJ1-1): NAGVMQNPRHLVRRRGQEARLRCSPMKGHSHVYWYRQLPEEGLKFMVYLQKENIIDESGMPKERFSAEFPKEGPSILRIQQVVRGDSAAYFCASSSYRGQGTEAFFGQGTRLTVV.

The rearrangement links TRBV5-1 to TRBJ2-1, with TRBD2 matching 9 bases. The CDR3 has 16 amino acids. Germline values: CDR1 SGHRS, CDR2 YFSETQ. J lost 7 bases, V lost 1 base, and 9 bases had no gene match. DNA for the CDR3: TGCGCCAGCAGCTTGTATATGGCGGGGGGGAGGAATGAGCAGTTCTTC. This sequence encodes CASSLYMAGGRNEQFF.

The genes are TRBV28 and TRBJ2-1; perhaps TRBD1 as D (6 bases). V lost 7 bases to trimming and J lost 4 bases, with 17 bases between them. The germline V gene has CDR1 MDHEN and CDR2 SYDVKM. The CDR3 extends over 15 amino acids. The chain's CDR3 is CASIAGAGLYNEQFF. The CDR3 DNA sequence: TGTGCCAGCATCGCAGGGGCAGGGTTGTACAATGAGCAGTTCTTC.

This clone came up a few times. The rearrangement joins TRBV5-4 to TRBJ1-1; D unclear. The CDR3 extends over 16 amino acids. CDR1 is SGHNT, CDR2 YYREEE, per germline (reference sequence). The germline V and J ends were trimmed by 0 bases and 0 bases, with 12 bases remaining between them. The CDR3 coding sequence is TGTGCCAGCAGCTTGGGGGCAGTGGAGTTGAACACTGAAGCTTTCTTT. As protein: CASSLGAVELNTEAFF.

This clone was found once. The chain couples TRBV19 to TRBJ1-5, with a possible D match to TRBD1 (6 bases). The V gene lost 9 bases and the J gene lost 4 bases, with 13 bases spanning the gap. CDR1 LNHDA and CDR2 SQIVND come from the germline V gene (reference sequence). This CDR3 contains 13 residues. CDR3 DNA sequence: TGTGCCAGCAGTCTGGACAGTAATCAGCCCCAGCATTTT. Residues: CASSLDSNQPQHF.

This clone was counted once. V and J are TRBV18 and TRBJ2-2, with TRBD1 identical over 7 bases. V gave up 3 bases and J gave up 7 bases; unmatched junction bases: 8. The CDR3 loop spans 15 amino acids. Germline values: CDR1 KGHSH, CDR2 LQKENI. The DNA for the CDR3 is TGTGCCAGCTCACCCCAAGGGACAGTCTACGGGGAGCTGTTTTTT. This sequence encodes CASSPQGTVYGELFF.

This chain connects TRBV21-1 to TRBJ1-1. TRBV21-1 is classified as a pseudogene. CDR3 length: 13 residues. Here the CDR3 DNA reads TGTGCCAGCAGCAAAGAGGGGGGGGACGAGGCTTTCTTT. It encodes CASSKEGGDEAFF.

The V gene is TRBV6-4, the J gene TRBJ2-1, with D unclear. The CDR3 extends over 17 amino acids. CDR1 is MRHNA and CDR2 is SNTAGT in the germline V gene. Trimming left V 0 bases short and J 3 bases short, with 15 bases between. CDR3 DNA sequence: TGTGCCAGCAGTGACTCCCCTGGTGCAGGTAGCTACAATGAGCAGTTCTTC. Translating gives CASSDSPGAGSYNEQFF.

This chain connects TRBV6-2 or TRBV6-3 to TRBJ2-7; no clear D. Trimming took off 2 bases at V and 7 bases at J, with 15 bases between the two ends. CDR1 MNHEY and CDR2 SVGEGT come from the germline V gene. The CDR3 is 14 amino acids. In nucleotides, the CDR3 is TGTGCCAGCAGTTACGATTCGTTTTGGGGAGAGCAGTACTTC. Encoded protein: CASSYDSFWGEQYF.

CDR3 residues: CASSKGTVNSPLHF. In nucleotides, the CDR3 is TGTGCCAGCAGCAAAGGGACGGTGAATTCACCCCTCCACTTT. The V and J genes are TRBV6-5 and TRBJ1-6, with D possibly being TRBD1 (5 bases). Trimming pared 6 bases from V and 7 bases from J, leaving 13 bases between. Germline CDR1 MNHEY, CDR2 SVGAGI. The CDR3 is 14 residues long.

The CDR3 here is CASSPRGNSPLHF. The CDR3 nucleotides read TGTGCCAGCAGCCCTCGGGGGAATTCACCCCTCCACTTT. The chain is built from TRBV27 and TRBJ1-6; possible D gene TRBD1, 5 bases. Between the trimmed V and J ends, which lost 6 bases and 7 bases, there was a span of 10 bases. Germline CDR1 is MNHEY and CDR2 is SMNVEV (reference sequence). The CDR3 contains 13 residues.

The V and J genes are TRBV15 and TRBJ2-7; D possibly uses TRBD1 or TRBD2 (5 bases each). V was shortened by 6 bases and J by 7 bases, with 10 bases between the two germline ends. The V gene's germline CDR1 is LNHNV and CDR2 YYDKDF (reference sequence). CDR3 size: 11 residues. DNA for the CDR3: TGTGCCACCAGGAGCGAGGGGGAGCAGTACTTC. It translates to CATRSEGEQYF.

The chain uses TRBV5-1 and TRBJ2-7; 8 bases are shared with TRBD1. The V segment lost 3 bases and the J segment 4 bases; nucleotides outside the gene matches: 3. CDR1 SGHRS and CDR2 YFSETQ come from the germline V gene. This CDR3 has 13 amino acids. The CDR3 is CASSYQGAYEQYF. The DNA of the CDR3 is TGCGCCAGCAGCTACCAGGGGGCTTACGAGCAGTACTTC. The whole variable domain, filled in from reference TRBV5-1 and TRBJ2-7, reads KAGVTQTPRYLIKTRGQQVTLSCSPISGHRSVSWYQQTPGQGLQFLFEYFSETQRNKGNFPGRFSGRQFSNSRSEMNVSTLELGDSALYLCASSYQGAYEQYFGPGTRLTVT.

This clone was seen a handful of times. The chain carries TRBV7-7 and TRBJ2-5, with 9 bases that match TRBD1. V gave up 4 bases and J gave up 1 base; unmatched junction bases: 4. The CDR3 is 15 amino acids. Germline CDR1 is SSHAT and CDR2 is FNYEAQ (reference sequence). CDR3 bases: TGTGCCAGCAGCTCCGGACAGGGGAGCCAAGAGACCCAGTACTTC. This translates into CASSSGQGSQETQYF.

V gene TRBV10-2 combines with J gene TRBJ2-6, with D unclear. Germline-derived CDR1 and CDR2 are WSHSY and SAAADI. This CDR3 is built from 15 residues. Trimming removed 3 bases at V and 2 bases at J, with 8 bases between. As DNA, the CDR3 is TGCGCCAGCAGTGAAGTCCGGGCTGGGGCCAACGTCCTGACTTTC. This gives the protein CASSEVRAGANVLTF.